This paragraph covers one T cell receptor (beta chain) sequence. The data stem from a study of identical twins. Template switching, a step in the protocol, added a universal primer site, and cDNA carried unique molecular identifiers. Each CDR3 protein gets one entry after TCRdb re-called the 5' RACE reads with MiXCR. The repertoire includes 500,000 to 600,000 distinct CDR3 sequences, 22% of them detected once, and about 0.91% sits in the top ten. The V and J ends lost 5 bases and 2 bases, in that order; junction bases with no gene match: 7. The CDR3 is 16 amino acids. CDR1 is SEHNR and CDR2 is FQNEAQ in the germline V gene (reference sequence). These records were also assigned to another study, of T cells expressing NK-cell markers. From that paper: HCMV serostatus: most of the eight sequenced donors positive, one negative.

The sequenced material came from CD4+ T cells sorted from blood. The receptor was isolated from a young woman in good health. This chain joins TRBV7-9 and TRBJ2-5, with 11 positions matching TRBD2. The CDR3: CASSPRLAGTQETQYF. The DNA for the CDR3 is TGTGCCAGCAGCCCCAGACTAGCGGGAACGCAAGAGACCCAGTACTTC.